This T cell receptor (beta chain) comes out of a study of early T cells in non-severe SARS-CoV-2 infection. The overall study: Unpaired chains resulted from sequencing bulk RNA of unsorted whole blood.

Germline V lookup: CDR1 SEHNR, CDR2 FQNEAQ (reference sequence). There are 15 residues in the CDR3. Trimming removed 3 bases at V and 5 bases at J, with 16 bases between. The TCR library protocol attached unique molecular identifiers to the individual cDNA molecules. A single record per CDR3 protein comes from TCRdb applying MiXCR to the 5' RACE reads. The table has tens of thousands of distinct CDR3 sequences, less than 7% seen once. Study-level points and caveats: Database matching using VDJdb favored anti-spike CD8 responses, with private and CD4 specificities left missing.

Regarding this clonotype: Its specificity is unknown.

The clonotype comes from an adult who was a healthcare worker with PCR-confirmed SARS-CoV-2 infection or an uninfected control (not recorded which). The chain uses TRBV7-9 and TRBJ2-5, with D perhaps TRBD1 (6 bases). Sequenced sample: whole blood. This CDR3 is CASSFGDRIFETQYF. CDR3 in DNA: TGTGCCAGCAGCTTCGGCGACAGGATCTTTGAGACCCAGTACTTC.